This TCR beta chain came from a study of early T cells in non-severe SARS-CoV-2 infection. About the study: RNA in bulk from unsorted whole blood was sequenced, and chains were unpaired.

This clonotype was recorded at least ten times. Its specificity is unknown. One end of the junction varies from germline; a read error may be responsible. CDR3 length: 10 amino acids. Germline CDR1 is SQVTM and CDR2 is ANQGSEA. Study-wide findings and caveats: The VDJdb matching leaned toward anti-spike CD8 responses and overlooked private and CD4 specificities.

The protocol attached unique molecular identifiers to individual cDNA molecules. Each CDR3 protein is one row after TCRdb ran MiXCR on the 5' RACE reads. Of roughly 30,000 distinct CDR3 sequences listed, roughly 7.2% are singletons. Sequencing was carried out using whole blood. The chain combines TRBV29-1 with TRBJ1-1; D possibly corresponds to TRBD1 (6 bases). The TCR was taken from an adult who was a healthcare worker with PCR-confirmed SARS-CoV-2 infection or an uninfected control (not recorded which). The chain's CDR3 is CSVEGDYAFF. The DNA for the CDR3 is TGCAGCGTCGAGGGGGACTATGCTTTTTTT.